This entry concerns a single T cell receptor beta chain. The data derive from a study of blood T cell repertoires in COVID-19. This CDR3 contains 14 residues. Germline V lookup: CDR1 KGHDR, CDR2 SFDVKD. The V end was cut by 3 bases, the J end by 5 bases, with 12 bases between. Data came from immunoSEQ multiplex PCR; TCRdb stores just in-frame clones and leaves some out. This table holds over 130,000 clones, 65% to 85% found once. The sample was peripheral blood. This receptor was obtained from a woman between 55 and 75 years old with acute or convalescent COVID-19. The chain links TRBV24-1 to TRBJ1-1, with D tentatively TRBD1 (5 bases). The CDR3: CATSDGGVGTEAFF. In DNA, the CDR3 is TGTGCCACCAGTGATGGGGGGGTCGGAACTGAAGCTTTCTTT.